The present entry profiles one T cell receptor beta chain with its context. Its antigen is unidentified. The donors were members of the approximately 120-subject validation cohort (separate from the approximately 670-subject first cohort). The data were taken from a study of cytomegalovirus exposure and HLA in healthy donors. Overall study context: In a later analysis, it was reported that the 110 or so validation repertoires had been produced on the same platform as the 666 repertoires belonging to the first cohort.

Assay used: immunoSEQ multiplex PCR; TCRdb lists only in-frame clones, some missing. The sample holds roughly 300,000 clones, 75% to 90% seen once. This CDR3 contains 15 residues. In germline, CDR1 is LNHDA, CDR2 SQIVND (reference sequence). Trimming took 2 bases from V and 5 from J; bases not matched to a gene: 7. The study's findings and limits: Rarity held for most TCR sequences, but there were some public TCRs that occurred in many donors.

The sequenced material came from PBMCs. This sequence originates from a woman aged 18-29 years in good health and CMV-seronegative. The J gene is TRBJ2-3, the V gene TRBV19; 7 bases are shared with TRBD1. The CDR3 nucleotides are TGTGCCAGTAGTATACGACAGGGCGAACGAGATACGCAGTATTTT. This codes for CASSIRQGERDTQYF.